The 20 T cell receptor beta chains below come from one sample, sequenced in a study of breast tumors, draining lymph nodes, adjacent tissues. Axillary draining lymph nodes of breast cancer patients supplied the node samples. TCRdb itself ran the multiplex PCR reads through MiXCR, one entry per CDR3 protein. The sample lists 80,000 to 130,000 distinct CDR3 sequences; about 20% were seen once. Sequenced sample: axillary lymph node tissue. These receptors all come from a female donor with breast cancer. Some clones in this sample may be carry-over from other donors' samples.

This clonotype has a count of ten or more. V and J are TRBV2 and TRBJ2-1; D call uncertain. Germline-derived CDR1 and CDR2 are SNHLY and FYNNEI. V was pared by 7 bases and J by 0 bases, with 16 bases between. The CDR3 is 16 amino acids. The CDR3 DNA reads as TGTGCCAGCACCGAACTACCGCAGAGCTCCTACAATGAGCAGTTCTTC. Translated: CASTELPQSSYNEQFF. The variable domain in full, completed from reference TRBV2 and TRBJ2-1, reads EPEVTQTPSHQVTQMGQEVILRCVPISNHLYFYWYRQILGQKVEFLVSFYNNEISEKSEIFDDQFSVERPDGSNFTLKIRSTKLEDSAMYFCASTELPQSSYNEQFFGPGTRLTVL.

This clonotype was seen a few times. The chain uses TRBV3-1 and TRBJ2-3; perhaps TRBD2 as D (6 bases). With 2 bases removed from V and 6 bases from J, the gap between germline ends came to 12 bases. Germline CDR1 and CDR2: LGHDT and YNNKEL (reference sequence). The CDR3 covers 14 residues. The CDR3 DNA reads as TGTGCCAGCAGCCAAACTCCGGCGGGGGATACGCAGTATTTT. It translates to CASSQTPAGDTQYF.

This clonotype was seen ten or more times. The chain joins TRBV6-6 to TRBJ2-7, with D perhaps TRBD1 (5 bases). This CDR3 has 11 amino acids. Trimming left V 6 bases short and J 7 bases short, with 10 bases between. The V gene's germline CDR1 is MNHNY and CDR2 SVGAGI (reference sequence). As DNA, the CDR3 is TGTGCCAGCAGCCAGGACATGGAGCAGTACTTC. As protein: CASSQDMEQYF.

This clonotype was recorded many times. The chain links TRBV6-5 to TRBJ2-5, with D possibly matching TRBD1 (5 bases). Trimming removed 6 bases at V and 5 bases at J, with 13 bases between. The CDR3 extends over 13 amino acids. Germline values: CDR1 MNHEY, CDR2 SVGAGI. CDR3 in DNA: TGTGCCAGCAGCCAGACAGTACAGGAGACCCAGTACTTC. Protein sequence: CASSQTVQETQYF.

The genes are TRBV11-2 and TRBJ2-7; D is perhaps TRBD1 (6 bases). Trimming removed 3 bases from V and 3 bases from J, with 9 bases in between. This CDR3 spans 13 amino acids. CDR1 SGHAT and CDR2 FQNNGV come from the germline V gene. CDR3 nucleotide sequence: TGTGCCAGCAGCTTGGGACATTTCTACGAGCAGTACTTC. Residues: CASSLGHFYEQYF.

This clonotype has at least ten counts. The chain couples TRBV2 to TRBJ2-7, with 11 bases fitting TRBD2. The CDR3 extends over 16 amino acids. Per germline, CDR1 SNHLY and CDR2 FYNNEI. V was clipped by 3 bases and J by 3 bases; unmatched bases: 7. CDR3 residues: CASSDGSSGRNYEQYF. CDR3 nucleotide sequence: TGTGCCAGCAGTGATGGTTCTAGCGGGAGGAACTACGAGCAGTACTTC. Supplemented by reference TRBV2 and TRBJ2-7, the full variable domain reads EPEVTQTPSHQVTQMGQEVILRCVPISNHLYFYWYRQILGQKVEFLVSFYNNEISEKSEIFDDQFSVERPDGSNFTLKIRSTKLEDSAMYFCASSDGSSGRNYEQYFGPGTRLTVT.

This clonotype showed up many times. The chain recombines TRBV9 with TRBJ2-1, with 10 bases fitting TRBD2. The V gene's germline CDR1 is SGDLS and CDR2 YYNGEE. After removal of 6 bases from V and 4 bases from J, the junction contained 7 bases not matched to a gene. The CDR3 is 15 residues long. The CDR3 spells CASNPGTSEYNEQFF. CDR3 bases: TGTGCCAGCAACCCCGGGACTAGCGAGTACAATGAGCAGTTCTTC.

The table lists this clonotype with many counts. This sequence joins TRBV5-1 and TRBJ2-1, with 8 bases identical to TRBD1. The CDR3 has 15 residues. The germline V gene encodes CDR1 SGHRS and CDR2 YFSETQ. Trimming at V came to 1 base and at J to 5 bases, leaving 5 bases not matched to a gene. CDR3 residues: CASSLMQGANNEQFF. CDR3 DNA sequence: TGCGCCAGCAGCTTGATGCAGGGGGCGAACAATGAGCAGTTCTTC.

This clonotype was seen many times. This chain connects TRBV6-1 to TRBJ2-7; TRBD1 is a possible D gene (6 bases). The CDR3 has 13 residues. Deletions cut 6 bases from V and 3 bases from J, with 12 bases between. Germline loops: CDR1 MNHNS, CDR2 SASEGT. CDR3 protein: CASSEGENYEQYF. The DNA of the CDR3 is TGTGCCAGCAGCGAGGGGGAGAACTACGAGCAGTACTTC.

This clonotype occurred many times. V usage is TRBV12-3 or TRBV12-4 and J usage is TRBJ2-1, with 7 bases lining up with TRBD2. The length of the CDR3 is 13 residues. J was trimmed by 7 bases and V by 5 bases; bases with no gene match: 5. In nucleotides, the CDR3 is TGTGCCAGCAGTCTGACTAGCACTAATGAGCAGTTCTTC. Encoded protein: CASSLTSTNEQFF.

This clonotype was counted many times. This rearrangement joins TRBV7-3 to TRBJ2-1, with 11 bases identical to TRBD2. Germline V lookup: CDR1 SGHTA, CDR2 FQGTGA. Trimming cost V 4 bases and J 10 bases; bases outside gene matches: 9. The CDR3 is 15 amino acids. The DNA of the CDR3 is TGTGCCAGCAGCTCCTTAGCGGGAGGGTTAGAGGAGCAGTTCTTC. Its translation is CASSSLAGGLEEQFF. Based on the CDR3 plus reference TRBV7-3 and TRBJ2-1, the full variable domain is GAGVSQTPSNKVTEKGKYVELRCDPISGHTALYWYRQSLGQGPEFLIYFQGTGAADDSGLPNDRFFAVRPEGSVSTLKIQRTERGDSAVYLCASSSLAGGLEEQFFGPGTRLTVL.

As regards this clonotype: The junction does not match germline at one end; this may be a read error. The J gene is TRBJ1-4, the V gene TRBV19; maybe TRBD1 (6 bases). The germline CDR1 and CDR2 sequences are LNHDA and SQIVND (reference sequence). The CDR3 consists of 15 residues. The CDR3 loop reads CASGIVGQNNEKLFF. CDR3 in DNA: TGTGCCAGTGGTATAGTTGGACAGAATAATGAAAAACTGTTTTTT.

This chain joins TRBV3-1 and TRBJ2-2, with D perhaps matching TRBD2 (5 bases). Germline-derived CDR1 and CDR2 are LGHDT and YNNKEL (reference sequence). This CDR3 region has 14 residues. Trimming removed 2 bases at V and 3 bases at J, with 7 bases between. The CDR3 loop reads CASSQNGDTGELFF. Here the CDR3 DNA reads TGTGCCAGCAGCCAAAACGGGGACACCGGGGAGCTGTTTTTT.

This clonotype was seen ten or more times. The chain is built from TRBV20-1 and TRBJ2-7; D uncertain. The germline CDR1 and CDR2 sequences are DFQATT and SNEGSKA (reference sequence). V was trimmed by 6 bases and J by 0 bases, leaving 9 bases between them. The CDR3 covers 12 residues. As DNA, the CDR3 is TGCAGTGCCCCAGACTTCTCCTACGAGCAGTACTTC. It yields the protein CSAPDFSYEQYF.

This clonotype came up many times. This chain connects TRBV4-2 to TRBJ2-7, with 7 bases that match TRBD2. V shed 3 bases, J shed 5 bases, and the junction held 4 bases outside the gene matches. Looked up from germline, CDR1 is LGHNA and CDR2 is YNFKEQ. The CDR3 runs to 13 residues. CDR3 residues: CASSHGLGHEQYF. As DNA, the CDR3 is TGTGCCAGCAGCCACGGACTAGGACACGAGCAGTACTTC.

This clonotype has only a few counts. The rearrangement uses TRBV27 and TRBJ2-7; weak D call: TRBD2 (6 bases). Trimming cost V 3 bases and J 0 bases, with 21 bases left between them. This CDR3 has 18 amino acids. In germline, CDR1 is MNHEY, CDR2 SMNVEV (reference sequence). The CDR3 sequence is CASSFRGTLSIGSYEQYF. The CDR3 region has the DNA TGTGCCAGCAGTTTTCGCGGGACCTTGAGTATTGGCTCCTACGAGCAGTACTTC.

The sample holds many counts of this clonotype. J is TRBJ1-4 and V is TRBV11-2; 7 bases fit TRBD1. The CDR3 runs 12 residues. The ends lost 4 bases at V and 10 bases at J; junction bases unmatched: 3. CDR1 and CDR2 (germline): SGHAT, FQNNGV. CDR3 bases: TGTGCCAGCAGCTCATACAGGGGAAAACTGTTTTTT. Its translation: CASSSYRGKLFF.

J is TRBJ2-1 and V is TRBV10-3; D is unresolved. Trimming shortened V by 0 bases and J by 10 bases, and 10 bases separated the two germline ends. The CDR3 is 13 amino acids. Germline CDR1 reads ENHRY; CDR2 reads SYGVKD. The CDR3 coding sequence is TGTGCCATCAGTGAGTCCTTTGGCATAGAGCAGTTCTTC. Amino acid sequence: CAISESFGIEQFF.

This clonotype occurred many times. The chain employs TRBV12-3 or TRBV12-4 and TRBJ2-1, with 7 bases lining up with TRBD2. The CDR3 length is 15 residues. The junction had 10 bases not matched to a gene; V was cut back by 6 bases and J by 5 bases. CDR3 amino acids: CASSRTSEGNNEQFF. CDR3 bases: TGTGCCAGCAGCCGTACTAGCGAAGGGAACAATGAGCAGTTCTTC.

In its sample, this clonotype was seen many times. The V gene is TRBV4-1, the J gene TRBJ2-2; maybe TRBD2 (7 bases). The CDR3 runs 16 residues. V lost 7 bases to trimming and J lost 5 bases, with 20 bases between them. CDR1 and CDR2 (germline): MGHRA, YSYEKL. In DNA, the CDR3 is TGCGCCAGCACCCCAGGAGGGGGGGGGAATACCGGGGAGCTGTTTTTT. Translating it yields CASTPGGGGNTGELFF.